These T cell receptor beta chains were read from a single sample in a study of beta chain features in type 1 diabetes. Here immunoSEQ multiplex PCR was the method, and the copy in TCRdb shows in-frame clones only, minus some. The table shows roughly 340,000 clones, with approximately 15% occurring only once. Sequences were obtained from naive CD4+ T cells from blood. The receptors come from a woman under 30 with type 1 diabetes. Each CDR3 is given with its conserved first and last residue. A D gene is named only where the DNA matches it firmly. Not all rows give a size; the values are once, few, many and, for expanded clones, a class.

d_call j_call clone_size cdr3_length v_call cdr3_nt cdr3_aa
TRBD2 TRBJ2-4 . 15 TRBV7-2 TGTGCCAGCAGCCCTCTGGGGACTACCAAAAACATTCAGTACTTC CASSPLGTTKNIQYF
. TRBJ2-3 few 15 TRBV7-9 TGTGCCACATCGTGGGGCAGGGAAATTGAAGATACGCAGTATTTT CATSWGREIEDTQYF
. TRBJ2-3 few 14 TRBV27 TGTGCCAGCCGACATCGCCCCCCGACAGATACGCAGTATTTT CASRHRPPTDTQYF
TRBD2 TRBJ2-4 few 14 TRBV5-1 TGCGCCAGCAGCTTCCGACTAGCGGGGGACATTCAGTACTTC CASSFRLAGDIQYF
TRBD1 TRBJ1-2 few 15 TRBV4-3 TGCGCCAGCAGCCAAGGGTCAGGGGGGAACTATGGCTACACCTTC CASSQGSGGNYGYTF
TRBD1 TRBJ2-5 . 14 TRBV19 TGTGCCAGTAGGCCCGGGACAGCCCTAGAGACCCAGTACTTC CASRPGTALETQYF
TRBD2 TRBJ2-5 few 15 TRBV29-1 TGCAGCGTTTCCCCGACTAGCGGAGACCAAGAGACCCAGTACTTC CSVSPTSGDQETQYF
TRBD2 TRBJ2-3 few 14 TRBV6-6 TGTGCCAGCAGTCCAGCGGGAGGTACAGATACGCAGTATTTT CASSPAGGTDTQYF
TRBD2 TRBJ2-7 . 15 TRBV9 TGTGCCAGCAGCCGTAGCTGGGACTACTCTTGGGAGCAGTACTTC CASSRSWDYSWEQYF
. TRBJ2-2 . 16 TRBV28 TGTGCCAGCAGTTTATCCAGGGGAGACAACACCGGGGAGCTGTTTTTT CASSLSRGDNTGELFF
. TRBJ2-1 few 16 TRBV18 TGTGCCAGCTCACCATCGAAGGGAGGTCTCTACAATGAGCAGTTCTTC CASSPSKGGLYNEQFF
. TRBJ1-1 . 13 TRBV18 TGTGCCAGCTCACAACAGGTTAACACTGAAGCTTTCTTT CASSQQVNTEAFF
. TRBJ1-1 . 14 TRBV7-3 TGTGCCAGCAGCTTACAGGGCCCCAACACTGAAGCTTTCTTT CASSLQGPNTEAFF
. TRBJ2-1 few 11 TRBV9 TGTGCCAGCAGCGCCCTTAATGAGCAGTTCTTC CASSALNEQFF
TRBD2 TRBJ2-1 . 15 TRBV5-1 TGCGCCAGCAGCTTGATACTAGCGGGGGCCAATGAGCAGTTCTTC CASSLILAGANEQFF
. TRBJ2-1 few 14 TRBV18 TGTGCCAGCTCACAACTTCCTAGCCATGATGAGCAGTTCTTC CASSQLPSHDEQFF
. TRBJ2-1 many 12 TRBV29-1 TGCAGCGTTGAAGATCGCGCGAAGGAGCAGTTCTTC CSVEDRAKEQFF
TRBD1 TRBJ2-2 . 16 TRBV9 TGTGCCAGCAGCGTAGGGGGGACAGGGAACACCGGGGAGCTGTTTTTT CASSVGGTGNTGELFF
. TRBJ2-3 few 13 TRBV11-2 TGTGCCAGCACCACAGGATACCCAGATACGCAGTATTTT CASTTGYPDTQYF
. TRBJ2-7 few 14 TRBV11-1 TGTGCCAGCAGCCCACCAGGAAATCCCTACGAGCAGTACTTC CASSPPGNPYEQYF
TRBD2 TRBJ2-7 few 14 TRBV10-3 TGTGCCACCGGGACTAGCGGGAGTCAGTACGAGCAGTACTTC CATGTSGSQYEQYF
. TRBJ2-6 . 17 TRBV19 TGTGCCAGTAGTATGGGCTGGGGGGGCCCTGGGGCCAACGTCCTGACTTTC CASSMGWGGPGANVLTF